The source of this T cell receptor (beta chain) is a study of blood T cell repertoires in COVID-19. Overall study: Samples taken during acute and convalescent COVID-19 were collected in the United States, Italy and Spain. PBMCs, B-cell-depleted T cells, or T cells provided the cDNA or gDNA that made up the material.

Methods used by the authors: Reference gene primer amplification gave estimated nucleated cell counts. Sequenced by immunoSEQ multiplex PCR; TCRdb stores in-frame clones only, minus some. D and trimming were read from the DNA, whereas the V and J calls and clone size are those reported in that table. This sample has about 240,000 clones, with about nine tenths found just once. The sequence derives from a man in his sixties who had recovered from COVID-19. Sequenced input: peripheral blood.

The CDR3 spells CASTLTERGVGEQFF. The CDR3 bases are TGTGCCAGCACCCTAACCGAGCGGGGGGTCGGTGAGCAGTTCTTC. The genes are TRBV9 and TRBJ2-1; the match to TRBD2 covers 9 bases. Germline CDR1 and CDR2: SGDLS and YYNGEE. This CDR3 region has 15 residues. V was pared by 6 bases and J by 9 bases, with 13 bases of the junction left unmatched.